This entry lists 26 T cell receptor beta chains sequenced from one sample in a study of T cell responses to AZD1222 COVID-19 vaccine. Here immunoSEQ multiplex PCR was the method, and the copy in TCRdb shows in-frame clones only, minus some. The profile covers about 150,000 clones, with about 91% appearing a single time and about 1.3% taken by the ten largest. Source: peripheral blood, taken on day 0 of AZD1222 vaccination. All receptors come from an adult in good health.

The chain carries TRBV6-2 or TRBV6-3 and TRBJ1-1; D not resolved. The germline gives CDR1 MNHEY, CDR2 SVGEGT. V lost 4 bases to trimming and J lost 7 bases, with 13 bases between them. The CDR3 is 13 amino acids. CDR3 in amino acids: CASSSQGVNEAFF. The CDR3 DNA is TGTGCCAGCAGTTCCCAAGGTGTGAATGAAGCTTTCTTT.

The chain joins TRBV29-1 to TRBJ1-3; TRBD1 matches at 7 bases. This CDR3 region has 17 residues. Germline CDR1 reads SQVTM; CDR2 reads ANQGSEA. V lost 3 bases and J lost 0; bases outside the gene matches: 11. DNA for the CDR3: TGCAGCGTTGACTTATTTGGGACAGAGAACTCTGGAAACACCATATATTTT. Protein: CSVDLFGTENSGNTIYF.

The J gene is TRBJ2-7, the V gene TRBV6-5; 7 bases map to TRBD1. J lost 3 bases, V lost 10 bases, and 12 bases had no gene match. Looked up from germline, CDR1 is MNHEY and CDR2 is SVGAGI. The CDR3 runs to 14 residues. The CDR3, as DNA: TGTGCCATAACAATCCGGACAGGCGACTACGAGCAGTACTTC. It is translated as CAITIRTGDYEQYF.

The rearrangement uses TRBV7-3 and TRBJ2-7, with TRBD1 matching over 8 bases. Trimming took 5 bases from V and 6 from J; bases not matched to a gene: 6. Germline assignment: CDR1 SGHTA and CDR2 FQGTGA. The CDR3 consists of 13 residues. CDR3 sequence reads: CASSRQGAGEQYF. CDR3 bases: TGTGCCAGCAGCCGGCAGGGGGCGGGCGAGCAGTACTTC. Full variable domain (remainder filled in from reference TRBV7-3 and TRBJ2-7): GAGVSQTPSNKVTEKGKYVELRCDPISGHTALYWYRQSLGQGPEFLIYFQGTGAADDSGLPNDRFFAVRPEGSVSTLKIQRTERGDSAVYLCASSRQGAGEQYFGPGTRLTVT.

The chain employs TRBV24-1 and TRBJ2-1, with 8 positions matching TRBD1. Trimming took 0 bases from V and 8 from J; bases not matched to a gene: 2. This CDR3 spans 14 amino acids. Germline V gene sequence: CDR1 KGHDR, CDR2 SFDVKD. The CDR3 loop reads CATSDLRTGHEQFF. DNA of the CDR3: TGTGCCACCAGTGATTTGAGGACAGGGCATGAGCAGTTCTTC.

This chain connects TRBV20-1 to TRBJ2-1; 7 bases fit TRBD2. CDR1 and CDR2 from the germline V gene are DFQATT and SNEGSKA (reference sequence). Unmatched junction bases numbered 12, after V lost 3 bases and J lost 7 bases. The CDR3 contains 15 residues. This CDR3 is CSASSPFRGENEQFF. CDR3 DNA sequence: TGCAGTGCTAGTTCCCCCTTTCGGGGGGAGAATGAGCAGTTCTTC.

The chain links TRBV11-1 to TRBJ2-1, with D possibly being TRBD2 (6 bases). Germline V gene sequence: CDR1 SGHAT, CDR2 FQDESV (reference sequence). CDR3 length: 16 amino acids. Trimming took off 5 bases at V and 6 bases at J, with 20 bases between the two ends. In DNA, the CDR3 is TGTGCCAGCAGCCCACACCTCCGGGCGGGAAGCAATGAGCAGTTCTTC. Amino acids: CASSPHLRAGSNEQFF.

V and J are TRBV18 and TRBJ1-3; 10 nucleotides match TRBD1. This CDR3 is built from 17 residues. The junction had 8 bases not matched to a gene; V was cut back by 2 bases and J by 4 bases. Germline V gene data show CDR1 as KGHSH and CDR2 as LQKENI. CDR3 bases: TGTGCCAGCTCACCAAGGGACAGGGGCTCTTTCGGAAACACCATATATTTT. Its translation is CASSPRDRGSFGNTIYF.

The chain uses TRBV10-3 and TRBJ2-3; TRBD2 agrees at 13 bases. This CDR3 has 16 residues. Germline V gene sequence: CDR1 ENHRY, CDR2 SYGVKD. J gave up 6 bases and V 6 bases, and 9 bases lay outside the gene matches. The CDR3 is CAIRGGTSGREDTQYF. The CDR3 region has the DNA TGTGCCATCAGGGGTGGTACTAGCGGGAGGGAGGATACGCAGTATTTT.

The chain employs TRBV6-5 and TRBJ2-3; D is unresolved. Deletions cut 7 bases from V and 2 bases from J, with 16 bases between. The germline V gene encodes CDR1 MNHEY and CDR2 SVGAGI. The CDR3 runs 15 residues. DNA for the CDR3: TGTGCCAGCAATCCCGGCGGAGCGAACACAGATACGCAGTATTTT. This codes for CASNPGGANTDTQYF.

The chain combines TRBV7-2 with TRBJ2-1; a weak D match, TRBD2 (6 bases). Germline values: CDR1 SGHTA, CDR2 FQGNSA. The V gene lost 0 bases and the J gene lost 12 bases, with 27 bases spanning the gap. The CDR3 sequence is 18 residues long. CDR3 amino acids: CASSLASGARAAYKGQFF. In DNA, the CDR3 is TGTGCCAGCAGCTTAGCTTCGGGAGCTCGGGCCGCCTACAAGGGGCAGTTCTTC.

The chain carries TRBV28 and TRBJ2-7, with 9 bases fitting TRBD1. Trimming took 6 bases from V and 2 from J; bases not matched to a gene: 11. Germline loops: CDR1 MDHEN, CDR2 SYDVKM. This CDR3 spans 16 amino acids. CDR3 amino acids: CASRKPGQGWTYEQYF. The CDR3 nucleotides are TGTGCCAGCAGGAAACCGGGACAGGGATGGACCTACGAGCAGTACTTC. Full variable domain (remainder filled in from reference TRBV28 and TRBJ2-7): DVKVTQSSRYLVKRTGEKVFLECVQDMDHENMFWYRQDPGLGLRLIYFSYDVKMKEKGDIPEGYSVSREKKERFSLILESASTNQTSMYLCASRKPGQGWTYEQYFGPGTRLTVT.

This clone was counted a single time. V is TRBV6-2 or TRBV6-3 and J is TRBJ2-3; 14 positions agree with TRBD2. Germline V gives CDR1 MNHEY, CDR2 SVGEGT. The ends lost 6 bases at V and 6 bases at J; junction bases unmatched: 2. This CDR3 contains 14 residues. CDR3 region: CASSRLAGGDTQYF. CDR3 bases: TGTGCCAGCAGCCGACTAGCGGGGGGGGATACGCAGTATTTT.

The gene calls are TRBV28 and TRBJ1-4; 9 bases map to TRBD1. CDR3 size: 16 residues. Germline trimming cut 6 bases from V and 8 bases from J; bases unmatched to any gene: 13. The germline CDR1 and CDR2 sequences are MDHEN and SYDVKM. The CDR3: CASRSPGQGLREKLFF. CDR3 DNA: TGTGCCAGCAGGAGCCCGGGACAGGGATTAAGGGAAAAACTGTTTTTT.

The gene calls are TRBV6-5 and TRBJ2-2; D gene uncertain. The CDR3 contains 12 residues. CDR1 MNHEY and CDR2 SVGAGI come from the germline V gene. Between the trimmed V and J ends, which lost 8 bases and 2 bases, there was a span of 6 bases. CDR3 nucleotide sequence: TGTGCCAGCCGACGAAACACCGGGGAGCTGTTTTTT. Residues: CASRRNTGELFF.

This chain joins TRBV15 and TRBJ1-6; TRBD1 aligns across 7 bases. This CDR3 contains 17 residues. With 5 bases clipped from V and 4 bases from J, the junction kept 11 bases outside the gene matches. CDR1 and CDR2 (germline): LNHNV, YYDKDF (reference sequence). The CDR3: CATSVRQGLQYNSPLHF. As DNA, the CDR3 is TGTGCCACCAGCGTCCGACAGGGTTTGCAGTATAATTCACCCCTCCACTTT.

The chain couples TRBV27 to TRBJ2-4; D is unresolved. CDR1 is MNHEY and CDR2 is SMNVEV in the germline V gene (reference sequence). V lost 6 bases and J 0 bases, leaving 3 bases between the germline ends. This CDR3 contains 12 residues. In DNA, the CDR3 is TGTGCCAGCAGAGGAGCCAAAAACATTCAGTACTTC. Protein sequence: CASRGAKNIQYF.

This sequence joins TRBV7-8 and TRBJ1-5, with D unclear. Trimming cost V 3 bases and J 0 bases, with 9 bases left between them. The CDR3 loop spans 15 amino acids. Per the germline V gene, CDR1 is SGHVS and CDR2 is FQNEAQ. The DNA of the CDR3 is TGTGCCAGCAGCTTCACCCACCGTAGCAATCAGCCCCAGCATTTT. Amino acid sequence: CASSFTHRSNQPQHF.

This clone was found once. CDR3 DNA sequence: TGTGCCAGCAGTAGGTTAGGGAAAAATGAAAAACTGTTTTTT. It specifies CASSRLGKNEKLFF. V is TRBV27 and J is TRBJ1-4; D remains unclear. The length of the CDR3 is 14 residues. Trimming shortened V by 5 bases and J by 5 bases, and 12 bases separated the two germline ends. CDR1 is MNHEY and CDR2 is SMNVEV in the germline V gene (reference sequence). Based on the CDR3 plus reference TRBV27 and TRBJ1-4, the full variable domain is EAQVTQNPRYLITVTGKKLTVTCSQNMNHEYMSWYRQDPGLGLRQIYYSMNVEVTDKGDVPEGYKVSRKEKRNFPLILESPSPNQTSLYFCASSRLGKNEKLFFGSGTQLSVL.

The chain links TRBV6-6 to TRBJ2-3; tentatively, D is TRBD1 or TRBD2 (7 bases each). The CDR3 runs to 14 residues. The V gene's germline CDR1 is MNHNY and CDR2 SVGAGI (reference sequence). Trimming removed 6 bases at V and 4 bases at J, with 14 bases between. The CDR3 nucleotides read TGTGCCAGCAGGCCGACAGGGAGGGCAGATACGCAGTATTTT. It translates to CASRPTGRADTQYF.

The chain recombines TRBV19 with TRBJ1-5; D gene unclear. Germline CDR1 LNHDA, CDR2 SQIVND (reference sequence). The CDR3 has 12 residues. Trimming removed 10 bases from V and 6 bases from J, with 13 bases in between. CDR3: CATRLGGQPQHF. The CDR3 nucleotides read TGTGCCACCCGACTAGGAGGTCAGCCCCAGCATTTT.

Only a few counts were recorded for this clone. CDR3: CASSSGTGLPNEKLFF. The CDR3 DNA sequence: TGTGCCAGCAGCAGCGGGACAGGTCTGCCTAATGAAAAACTGTTTTTT. The chain uses TRBV27 and TRBJ1-4; TRBD1 matches at 8 bases. Trimming cost V 6 bases and J 3 bases; bases outside gene matches: 9. Germline V lookup: CDR1 MNHEY, CDR2 SMNVEV (reference sequence). The CDR3 consists of 16 residues.

The chain uses TRBV5-1 and TRBJ1-1, with 7 bases fitting TRBD1. The CDR3 is made up of 17 amino acids. The J segment lost 0 bases and the V segment lost 5 bases, leaving 13 bases of the junction unmatched. Germline V gene data show CDR1 as SGHRS and CDR2 as YFSETQ. The CDR3 coding sequence is TGCGCCAGCAGAGTGGACAGGATGCCCCCAATGAACACTGAAGCTTTCTTT. Translating it yields CASRVDRMPPMNTEAFF.

The rearrangement joins TRBV7-3 to TRBJ2-7; D not resolved. V gave up 7 bases and J gave up 4 bases, with 14 bases separating them. Germline loops: CDR1 SGHTA, CDR2 FQGTGA. The CDR3 is 13 residues long. The DNA for the CDR3 is TGTGCCAGCACCCGAGATGGGCAGTACGAGCAGTACTTC. Its translation is CASTRDGQYEQYF. Based on the CDR3 plus reference TRBV7-3 and TRBJ2-7, the full variable domain is GAGVSQTPSNKVTEKGKYVELRCDPISGHTALYWYRQSLGQGPEFLIYFQGTGAADDSGLPNDRFFAVRPEGSVSTLKIQRTERGDSAVYLCASTRDGQYEQYFGPGTRLTVT.

The chain recombines TRBV30 with TRBJ2-7; possibly TRBD1 or TRBD2 for D (5 bases each). The CDR3 is 15 residues long. Germline V gene data show CDR1 as GTSNPN and CDR2 as SVGIG (reference sequence). Trimming stripped 0 bases from V and 4 bases from J, with 16 bases between. CDR3 residues: CAWSVERGFYYEQYF. In DNA form, the CDR3 reads TGTGCCTGGAGTGTAGAGAGGGGTTTTTATTACGAGCAGTACTTC.

This chain uses TRBV9 with TRBJ2-7, with TRBD2 as a possible D gene (5 bases). The germline gives CDR1 SGDLS, CDR2 YYNGEE. This CDR3 is built from 14 residues. V lost 2 bases and J 4 bases, leaving 13 bases between the germline ends. DNA for the CDR3: TGTGCCAGCAGCGTCGGGGTTAAAGCGTACGAGCAGTACTTC. Translated, it gives CASSVGVKAYEQYF.